These 9 T cell receptor beta chains were sequenced from one sample in a study of T cell changes during pregnancy in multiple sclerosis. This table comes from immunoSEQ multiplex PCR, and its TCRdb copy is limited to in-frame clones, with some not included. The sample contains tens of thousands of clones, 92% of which appear only once. Specimen: CD4+ T cells from peripheral blood mononuclear cells, collected in the second trimester of pregnancy. The receptors were gathered from a female donor with multiple sclerosis, enrolled in a pregnancy study.

For the CDR3, the DNA is TGTGCCAGCCAACTCTTCACCGGGGAGCTGTTTTTT. It is translated as CASQLFTGELFF. The rearrangement uses TRBV2 and TRBJ2-2; D unclear. Germline CDR1 reads SNHLY; CDR2 reads FYNNEI. The CDR3 is 12 amino acids. Trimming took 8 bases from V and 4 from J, leaving 8 bases between them.

The chain links TRBV6-5 to TRBJ2-3, with a weak D call TRBD2 (5 bases). Deletions cut 0 bases from V and 6 bases from J, with 10 bases between. There are 14 residues in the CDR3. The germline gives CDR1 MNHEY, CDR2 SVGAGI. The CDR3 here is CASSYSFTGDTQYF. The CDR3 DNA reads TGTGCCAGCAGTTACTCGTTTACGGGGGATACGCAGTATTTT.

The CDR3 sequence is CATSGTQYF. The CDR3 nucleotides read TGTGCCACCTCGGGGACCCAGTACTTC. The V call is TRBV19, the J call TRBJ2-5, with D uncertain. Per the germline V gene, CDR1 is LNHDA and CDR2 is SQIVND (reference sequence). Trimming removed 10 bases from V and 7 bases from J, with 7 bases in between. The CDR3 has 9 amino acids.

This sequence joins TRBV29-1 and TRBJ2-3, with 9 bases matching TRBD1. This CDR3 has 14 amino acids. The germline gives CDR1 SQVTM, CDR2 ANQGSEA. J lost 6 bases, V lost 8 bases, and 12 bases had no gene match. CDR3 protein: CSTAGTGITDTQYF. CDR3 sequence (DNA): TGCAGCACAGCTGGGACAGGGATTACGGATACGCAGTATTTT.

This chain joins TRBV9 and TRBJ2-1, with 10 bases lining up with TRBD1. Germline-derived CDR1 and CDR2 are SGDLS and YYNGEE. The CDR3 is 14 residues long. V shed 3 bases, J shed 8 bases, and the junction held 5 bases outside the gene matches. The CDR3 region has the DNA TGTGCCAGCAGCGGGACAGGGGGTTACTATGAGCAGTTCTTC. It translates to CASSGTGGYYEQFF.

V and J are TRBV16 and TRBJ2-7, with 12 bases identical to TRBD2. Trimming cost V 4 bases and J 2 bases; bases outside gene matches: 12. CDR3 length: 18 amino acids. CDR1 is KGHSY, CDR2 FQNENV, per germline. As DNA, the CDR3 is TGTGCCAGCAGCCTACTAGCGGGGGGCCGGAGGACAGCCTACGAGCAGTACTTC. Amino acid sequence: CASSLLAGGRRTAYEQYF.

The chain uses TRBV18 and TRBJ1-3; TRBD1 is a possible D gene (5 bases). The CDR3 has 14 residues. Trimming took 3 bases from V and 0 from J, leaving 6 bases between them. The V gene's germline CDR1 is KGHSH and CDR2 LQKENI. DNA of the CDR3: TGTGCCAGCTCACCCGACAGCTCTGGAAACACCATATATTTT. Translated, it gives CASSPDSSGNTIYF.

This clone was recorded once. The chain combines TRBV6-5 with TRBJ2-2, with a possible D match to TRBD1 (5 bases). This CDR3 has 13 amino acids. Trimming took 5 bases from V and 5 from J, leaving 9 bases between them. The germline CDR1 and CDR2 sequences are MNHEY and SVGAGI. Here the CDR3 DNA reads TGTGCCAGCAGTCAACAGGCAACCGGGGAGCTGTTTTTT. Encoded protein: CASSQQATGELFF.

The V call is TRBV29-1, the J call TRBJ2-7; D not certain. Germline CDR1 SQVTM, CDR2 ANQGSEA. Trimming left V 4 bases short and J 4 bases short, with 17 bases between. The CDR3 is 14 amino acids. CDR3 sequence: CSVGSTAIRYEQYF. CDR3 DNA sequence: TGCAGCGTTGGATCCACAGCCATAAGGTACGAGCAGTACTTC.